What follows describes a single T cell receptor beta chain. The CDR3 is made up of 11 amino acids. The V and J ends lost 6 bases and 10 bases respectively, with 15 bases between them. Germline loops: CDR1 DFQATT, CDR2 SNEGSKA (reference sequence). The data derive from a study of blood T cell repertoires in COVID-19. In the study overall: Whether acute or convalescent, the COVID-19 samples came from the United States, Italy and Spain.

Per the authors' pipeline: Using reference gene primer amplification, nucleated cell counts were estimated. Sequencing used immunoSEQ multiplex PCR; TCRdb keeps in-frame clones, though not all of them. That table furnishes V, J and clone size, whereas the DNA furnished D and trimming. The sample records roughly 92,000 clones, 85% to 90% being singletons. This chain uses TRBV20-1 with TRBJ1-1; the D gene is possibly TRBD1 (6 bases). This sequence was found in a woman older than 75 with active or convalescent COVID-19. Sequenced sample: peripheral blood. CDR3 sequence: CSAGTSRGAFF. The CDR3 nucleotides read TGCAGTGCCGGGACATCTAGAGGAGCTTTCTTT.